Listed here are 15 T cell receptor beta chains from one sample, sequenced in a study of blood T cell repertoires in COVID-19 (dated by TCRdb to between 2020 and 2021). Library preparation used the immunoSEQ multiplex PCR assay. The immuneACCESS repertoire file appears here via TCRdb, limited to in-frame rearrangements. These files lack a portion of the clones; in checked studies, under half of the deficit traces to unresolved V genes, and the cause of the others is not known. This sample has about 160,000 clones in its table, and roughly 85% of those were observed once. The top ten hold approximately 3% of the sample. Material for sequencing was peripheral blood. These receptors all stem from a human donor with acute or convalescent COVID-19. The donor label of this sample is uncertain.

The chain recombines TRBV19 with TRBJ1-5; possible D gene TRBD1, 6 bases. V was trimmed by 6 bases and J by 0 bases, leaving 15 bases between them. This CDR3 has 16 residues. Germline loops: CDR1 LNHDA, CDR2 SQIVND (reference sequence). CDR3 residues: CASSTTGTYSNQPQHF. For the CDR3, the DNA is TGTGCCAGTAGCACAACAGGGACCTATAGCAATCAGCCCCAGCATTTT. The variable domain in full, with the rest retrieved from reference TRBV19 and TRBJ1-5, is DGGITQSPKYLFRKEGQNVTLSCEQNLNHDAMYWYRQDPGQGLRLIYYSQIVNDFQKGDIAEGYSVSREKKESFPLTVTSAQKNPTAFYLCASSTTGTYSNQPQHFGDGTRLSIL.

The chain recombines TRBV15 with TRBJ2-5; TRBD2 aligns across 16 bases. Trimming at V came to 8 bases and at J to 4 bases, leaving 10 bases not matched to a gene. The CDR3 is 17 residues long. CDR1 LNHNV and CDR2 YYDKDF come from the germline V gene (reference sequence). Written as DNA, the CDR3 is TGTGCCACCGCCCTGGGGACTAGCGGGGGGGCAGTAGAGACCCAGTACTTC. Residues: CATALGTSGGAVETQYF.

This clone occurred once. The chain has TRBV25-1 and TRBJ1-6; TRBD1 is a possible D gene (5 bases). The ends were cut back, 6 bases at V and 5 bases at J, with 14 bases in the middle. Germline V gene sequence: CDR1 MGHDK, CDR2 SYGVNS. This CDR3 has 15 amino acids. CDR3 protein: CASSQAGLNNSPLHF. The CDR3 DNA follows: TGTGCCAGCAGCCAGGCAGGGCTCAATAATTCACCCCTCCACTTT.

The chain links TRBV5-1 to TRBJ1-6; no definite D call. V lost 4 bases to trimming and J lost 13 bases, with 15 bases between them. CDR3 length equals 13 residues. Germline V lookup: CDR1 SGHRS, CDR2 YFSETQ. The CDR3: CASSPRIGEPLHF. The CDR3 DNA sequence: TGCGCCAGCAGCCCGAGGATAGGTGAGCCCCTCCACTTT.

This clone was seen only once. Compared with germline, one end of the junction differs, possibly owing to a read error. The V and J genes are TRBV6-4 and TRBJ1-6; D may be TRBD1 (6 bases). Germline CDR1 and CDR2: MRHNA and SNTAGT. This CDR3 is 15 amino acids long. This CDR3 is CASRDWGQGTAPLHF. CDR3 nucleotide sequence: TGTGCCAGCAGGGACTGGGGGCAGGGGACGGCACCCCTCCACTTT.

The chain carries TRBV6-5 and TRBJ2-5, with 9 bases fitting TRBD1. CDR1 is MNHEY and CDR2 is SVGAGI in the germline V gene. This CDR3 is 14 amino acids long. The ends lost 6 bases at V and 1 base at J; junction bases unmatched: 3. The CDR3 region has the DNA TGTGCCAGCAGATTGACAGGGGGCCAAGAGACCCAGTACTTC. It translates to CASRLTGGQETQYF.

CDR3 amino acids: CASRTGHTEAFF. CDR3 DNA sequence: TGTGCCAGCAGGACAGGACACACTGAAGCTTTCTTT. The chain combines TRBV6-5 with TRBJ1-1, with D tentatively TRBD1 (6 bases). Trimming pared 6 bases from V and 3 bases from J, leaving 8 bases between. Per germline, CDR1 MNHEY and CDR2 SVGAGI. This CDR3 contains 12 residues.

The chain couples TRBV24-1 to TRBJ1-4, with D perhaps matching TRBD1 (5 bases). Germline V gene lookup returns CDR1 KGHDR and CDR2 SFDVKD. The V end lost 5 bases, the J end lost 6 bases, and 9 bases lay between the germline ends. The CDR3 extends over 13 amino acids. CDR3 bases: TGTGCCACCAGTGTAGGGGCGGATGAAAAACTGTTTTTT. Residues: CATSVGADEKLFF.

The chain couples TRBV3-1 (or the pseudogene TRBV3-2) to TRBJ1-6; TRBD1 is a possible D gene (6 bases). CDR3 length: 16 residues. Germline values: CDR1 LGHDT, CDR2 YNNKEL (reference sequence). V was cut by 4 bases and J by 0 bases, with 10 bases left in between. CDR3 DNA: TGTGCCAGCAGCCTACAGGGAAGCTCCTATAATTCACCCCTCCACTTT. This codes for CASSLQGSSYNSPLHF.

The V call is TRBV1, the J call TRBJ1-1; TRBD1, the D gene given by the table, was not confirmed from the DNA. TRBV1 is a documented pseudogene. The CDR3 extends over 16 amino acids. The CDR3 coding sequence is TGCACCAGCAGCCCCGGGACAGGTGGGGCGAACACTGAAGCTTTCTTT. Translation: CTSSPGTGGANTEAFF.

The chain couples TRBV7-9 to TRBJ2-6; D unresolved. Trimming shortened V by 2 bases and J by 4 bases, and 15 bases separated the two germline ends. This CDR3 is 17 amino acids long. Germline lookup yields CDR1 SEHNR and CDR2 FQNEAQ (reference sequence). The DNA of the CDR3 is TGTGCCAGCAGCTTATTTCCCCCTCTAACCGGGGCCAACGTCCTGACTTTC. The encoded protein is CASSLFPPLTGANVLTF.

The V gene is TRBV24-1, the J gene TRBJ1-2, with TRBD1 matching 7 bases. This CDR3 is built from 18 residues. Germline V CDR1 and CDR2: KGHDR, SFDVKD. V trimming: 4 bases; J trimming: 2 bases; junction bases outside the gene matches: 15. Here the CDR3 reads CATSDSGAGGERNYGYTF. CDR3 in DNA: TGTGCCACCAGTGACTCGGGGGCAGGGGGAGAAAGGAACTATGGCTACACCTTC.

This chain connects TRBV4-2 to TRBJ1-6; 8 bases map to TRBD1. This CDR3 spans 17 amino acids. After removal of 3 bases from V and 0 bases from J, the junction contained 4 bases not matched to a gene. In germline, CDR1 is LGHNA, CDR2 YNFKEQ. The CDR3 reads CASSQGTGNSYNSPLHF. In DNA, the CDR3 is TGTGCCAGCAGCCAGGGGACAGGCAACTCCTATAATTCACCCCTCCACTTT.

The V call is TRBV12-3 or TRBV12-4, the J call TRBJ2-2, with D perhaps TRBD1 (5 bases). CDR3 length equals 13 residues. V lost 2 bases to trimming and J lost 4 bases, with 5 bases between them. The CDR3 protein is CASSLQGTGELFF. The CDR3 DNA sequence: TGTGCCAGCAGTTTACAGGGCACCGGGGAGCTGTTTTTT.

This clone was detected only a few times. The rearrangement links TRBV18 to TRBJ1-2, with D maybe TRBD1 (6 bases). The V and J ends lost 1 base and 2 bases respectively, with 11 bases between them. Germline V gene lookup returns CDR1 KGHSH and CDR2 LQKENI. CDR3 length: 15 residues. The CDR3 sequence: CASSPLGARNYGYTF. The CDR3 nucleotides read TGTGCCAGCTCACCACTGGGGGCTCGGAACTATGGCTACACCTTC.